This T cell receptor (beta chain) was captured by sequencing in a study of T-cell reconstitution after alpha-beta-depleted transplantation in children. CDR3 length: 14 residues. The V end lost 5 bases, the J end lost 2 bases, and 10 bases lay between the germline ends. Germline-derived CDR1 and CDR2 are LGHNA and YSLEER. This clonotype was observed a few times. Using unique molecular identifiers, the investigators prepared the TCRbeta library. TCRdb itself ran the PCR reads through MiXCR, one entry per CDR3 protein. The sample contains roughly 610,000 distinct CDR3 sequences, roughly a tenth of which appear only once.

The starting material was PBMCs from the stem cell graft donor, obtained from the stem cell graft. This receptor was identified in a human donor who donated a stem cell graft to a child with acute myeloid leukemia. The J gene is TRBJ2-1, the V gene TRBV4-3, with D tentatively TRBD1 (6 bases). The CDR3 nucleotides are TGCGCCAGCAGCGAATCAGGGGCCTACAATGAGCAGTTCTTC. It yields the protein CASSESGAYNEQFF.